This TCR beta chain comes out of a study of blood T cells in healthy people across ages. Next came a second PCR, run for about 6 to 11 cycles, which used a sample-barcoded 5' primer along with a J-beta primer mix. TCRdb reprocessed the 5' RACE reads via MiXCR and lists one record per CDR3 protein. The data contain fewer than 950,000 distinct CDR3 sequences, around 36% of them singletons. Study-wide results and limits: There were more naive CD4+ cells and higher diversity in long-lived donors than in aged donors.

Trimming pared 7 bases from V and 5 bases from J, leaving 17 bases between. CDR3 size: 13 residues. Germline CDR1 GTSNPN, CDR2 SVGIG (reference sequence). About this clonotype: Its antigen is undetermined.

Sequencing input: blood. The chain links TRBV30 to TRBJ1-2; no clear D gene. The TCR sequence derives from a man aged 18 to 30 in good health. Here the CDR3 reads CAYQDPGGYGYTF. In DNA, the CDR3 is TGTGCCTACCAAGACCCAGGCGGGTATGGCTACACCTTC.